A single sample gave rise to the 20 T cell receptor beta chains below, sequenced in a study of Graves' ophthalmopathy and Graves' hyperthyroidism. Researchers took RNA transcripts and amplified TCR beta CDR3 regions from them. Second-round multiplex PCR came after first-round RT-PCR with HTBI primers. One entry per CDR3 protein, called by TCRdb with MiXCR from the multiplex PCR reads. The table shows 360,000 or so distinct CDR3 sequences, with around 20% occurring only once. Sequencing was done on a sample of peripheral blood. These receptors were taken from a woman aged 18 to 35 with Graves' ophthalmopathy.

This clonotype was found a few times. Since a much larger clone is just one base distant, this may be a read error. CDR3 nucleotide sequence: TGTGCCAGCAGGACCGGACAGGGGAGTGGCTACACCTTC. Translating it yields CASRTGQGSGYTF. V is TRBV27 and J is TRBJ1-2, with 9 bases matching TRBD1. Germline trimming cut 6 bases from V and 7 bases from J; bases unmatched to any gene: 6. Germline V gene data show CDR1 as MNHEY and CDR2 as SMNVEV (reference sequence). CDR3 length equals 13 residues.

This clonotype was counted many times. The chain recombines TRBV2 with TRBJ2-6; D remains unclear. Trimming took 5 bases from V and 1 from J, leaving 12 bases between them. Looked up from germline, CDR1 is SNHLY and CDR2 is FYNNEI. CDR3 length equals 16 residues. CDR3 nucleotide sequence: TGTGCCAGCAGTACCGGCCGGTTTTCTGGGGCCAACGTCCTGACTTTC. The encoded protein is CASSTGRFSGANVLTF.

Details on this clonotype: The conserved phenylalanine or tryptophan is not found at the CDR3 terminus, so this likely reflects a read error. This rearrangement joins TRBV11-2 to TRBJ2-5; D not resolved. Per the germline V gene, CDR1 is SGHAT and CDR2 is FQNNGV. The V end lost 2 bases, the J end lost 4 bases, and 5 bases lay between the germline ends. The CDR3 is 12 residues long. Here the CDR3 DNA reads TGTGCCAGCAGCTTATTCGGAGAGACCCAGTACCTC. It yields the protein CASSLFGETQYL.

In this sample, this clonotype turned up many times. V is TRBV24-1 and J is TRBJ2-5, with D unclear. Germline CDR1 reads KGHDR; CDR2 reads SFDVKD. V was trimmed by 3 bases and J by 5 bases, leaving 9 bases between them. This CDR3 has 13 residues. CDR3 loop: CATSDEARETQYF. CDR3 sequence (DNA): TGTGCCACCAGTGATGAGGCCCGGGAGACCCAGTACTTC.

This clonotype has a handful of counts. This rearrangement joins TRBV7-2 to TRBJ1-2; 7 positions match TRBD1. The CDR3 is 14 residues long. CDR1 and CDR2 from the germline V gene are SGHTA and FQGNSA. V trimming: 5 bases; J trimming: 5 bases; junction bases outside the gene matches: 8. CDR3 sequence (DNA): TGTGCCAGCAGCCTAACAGGGGAAGGGTATGGCTACACCTTC. Translation gives CASSLTGEGYGYTF.

The rearrangement uses TRBV12-3 or TRBV12-4 and TRBJ2-7; TRBD1 aligns across 7 bases. This CDR3 has 14 amino acids. The J segment lost 3 bases and the V segment lost 8 bases, leaving 10 bases of the junction unmatched. CDR3 bases: TGTGCCAGCTCTCAAGGGGGCAGTGTCTACGAGCAGTACTTC. Translating gives CASSQGGSVYEQYF.

This clonotype was counted ten times or more. The chain has TRBV27 and TRBJ1-5; D gene uncertain. Germline values: CDR1 MNHEY, CDR2 SMNVEV (reference sequence). Trimming took off 0 bases at V and 4 bases at J, with 7 bases between the two ends. This CDR3 contains 14 residues. The CDR3 DNA reads TGTGCCAGCAGTTTATCCCCCTATAATCAGCCCCAGCATTTT. Amino acid sequence: CASSLSPYNQPQHF.

This clonotype was counted many times. V and J are TRBV27 and TRBJ1-5; D may be TRBD1 (6 bases). Trimming pared 4 bases from V and 6 bases from J, leaving 10 bases between. Germline lookup yields CDR1 MNHEY and CDR2 SMNVEV (reference sequence). The CDR3 contains 13 residues. CDR3 region: CASSSGGPQPQHF. In DNA, the CDR3 is TGTGCCAGCAGTTCCGGGGGCCCTCAGCCCCAGCATTTT.

Ten or more counts support this clonotype. The rearrangement joins TRBV13 to TRBJ2-3; 12 bases map to TRBD2. The CDR3 is 15 amino acids. The germline gives CDR1 PRHDT, CDR2 FYEKMQ (reference sequence). Trimming took 5 bases from V and 8 from J; bases not matched to a gene: 8. CDR3 DNA: TGTGCCAGCAGCGCCAGACTAGCGGGGGATGGTACGCAGTATTTT. It is translated as CASSARLAGDGTQYF.

This clonotype was detected many times. The chain links TRBV6-2 or TRBV6-3 to TRBJ1-6, with D uncertain. V was clipped by 10 bases and J by 5 bases, with 18 bases between them. The V gene's germline CDR1 is MNHEY and CDR2 SVGEGT. This CDR3 is built from 15 residues. CDR3 loop: CATKMPGRDNSPLHF. The CDR3 region has the DNA TGTGCCACCAAAATGCCGGGAAGGGATAATTCACCCCTCCACTTT.

This clonotype has at least ten counts. The chain couples TRBV7-2 to TRBJ1-5; D is ambiguous. The V gene lost 5 bases and the J gene lost 1 base, with 12 bases spanning the gap. The germline V gene has CDR1 SGHTA and CDR2 FQGNSA. CDR3 length equals 15 residues. CDR3 residues: CASSPTRSSNQPQHF. The CDR3 DNA sequence: TGTGCCAGCAGCCCAACGAGAAGCAGCAATCAGCCCCAGCATTTT.

This clonotype was observed many times. This chain joins TRBV27 and TRBJ2-5; D may match TRBD1 or TRBD2 (5 bases each). CDR1 and CDR2 (germline): MNHEY, SMNVEV (reference sequence). V gave up 5 bases and J gave up 5 bases, with 21 bases separating them. This CDR3 region has 16 residues. Written as DNA, the CDR3 is TGTGCCAGCAGTCCCTACCCGGGACCCCCGGGGGAGACCCAGTACTTC. It yields the protein CASSPYPGPPGETQYF.

Ten or more counts support this clonotype. The J gene is TRBJ2-5, the V gene TRBV28; TRBD2 matches 7 bases. CDR1 is MDHEN, CDR2 SYDVKM, per germline. V trimming: 5 bases; J trimming: 5 bases; junction bases outside the gene matches: 8. This CDR3 spans 14 amino acids. The CDR3 DNA follows: TGTGCCAGCAGTCCTGGACTAGTTAGGGAGACCCAGTACTTC. Protein product: CASSPGLVRETQYF.

This clonotype has at least ten counts. The chain recombines TRBV2 with TRBJ1-5; D is ambiguous. CDR1 SNHLY and CDR2 FYNNEI come from the germline V gene. The CDR3 is 14 amino acids. Deletions cut 3 bases from V and 0 bases from J, with 6 bases between. The CDR3 protein is CASSDRHSNQPQHF. The CDR3 bases are TGTGCCAGCAGTGACAGGCATAGCAATCAGCCCCAGCATTTT.

The chain couples TRBV12-3 or TRBV12-4 to TRBJ2-4; 7 bases line up with TRBD2. The CDR3 sequence is 15 residues long. Unmatched junction bases numbered 3, after V lost 3 bases and J lost 1 base. CDR3: CASSFRAGAKNIQYF. For the CDR3, the DNA is TGTGCCAGCAGTTTTCGAGCGGGGGCCAAAAACATTCAGTACTTC.

The chain is built from TRBV27 and TRBJ1-2; TRBD1 might be the D (5 bases). Germline lookup yields CDR1 MNHEY and CDR2 SMNVEV (reference sequence). V lost 3 bases, J lost 8 bases, and 16 bases lay in between. The CDR3 is 14 amino acids. The CDR3 sequence: CASSLVGGPMGYTF. The CDR3 region has the DNA TGTGCCAGCAGTTTGGTGGGGGGTCCGATGGGCTACACCTTC.

This clonotype was seen at least ten times. The chain uses TRBV20-1 and TRBJ2-7, with a possible D match to TRBD1 (6 bases). V lost 4 bases and J lost 6, with 10 bases in between. CDR1 is DFQATT, CDR2 SNEGSKA, per germline (reference sequence). The CDR3 has 11 amino acids. DNA of the CDR3: TGCAGTGCTAATGGGGGCGGCGAGCAGTACTTC. Its translation: CSANGGGEQYF.

The chain uses TRBV11-2 and TRBJ2-7, with TRBD1 identical over 7 bases. The CDR3 length is 13 residues. The V gene's germline CDR1 is SGHAT and CDR2 FQNNGV. V was pared by 0 bases and J by 6 bases, with 2 bases of the junction left unmatched. CDR3 in DNA: TGTGCCAGCAGCTTAGATCACAGGGGCGAGCAGTACTTC. Translating gives CASSLDHRGEQYF.

This clonotype was observed many times. One end of the junction is discordant with germline, which a read error may explain. The chain is built from TRBV28 and TRBJ1-5, with 8 bases identical to TRBD1. Per the germline V gene, CDR1 is MDHEN and CDR2 is SYDVKM. This CDR3 is 14 amino acids long. CDR3 sequence: CASSPGQVNQPPHF. The DNA of the CDR3 is TGTGCCAGCAGTCCGGGACAGGTCAATCAGCCCCCGCATTTT.

This clonotype was seen repeatedly, ten times or more. V gene TRBV2 combines with J gene TRBJ1-5; possibly TRBD1 for D (5 bases). Between the trimmed V and J ends, which lost 6 bases and 0 bases, there was a span of 12 bases. This CDR3 contains 15 residues. Germline values: CDR1 SNHLY, CDR2 FYNNEI. The CDR3 region has the DNA TGTGCCAGCAGCCCACGGGACGGTAGCAATCAGCCCCAGCATTTT. Protein sequence: CASSPRDGSNQPQHF.